This T cell receptor beta chain came from a study of cytomegalovirus exposure and HLA in healthy donors. Only one count was recorded for this clone. Its specificity is not known. The PCR used 60 Vbeta and 13 Jbeta primers. The protocol was immunoSEQ multiplex PCR, while the TCRdb copy is restricted to in-frame clones and leaves out a portion. Of 200,000 or so clones listed, about four fifths were seen once; the top ten hold about 3%. Study results and limitations: Clonal expansion was found to be greater in HLA-associated TCR beta chains than in equally common others in a later analysis. The productive fraction for most TCR beta V segments was about 87% or about 30% in an earlier analysis. Cytomegalovirus association was listed for about 150 TCR beta chains.

Looked up from germline, CDR1 is SNHLY and CDR2 is FYNNEI. The J segment lost 0 bases and the V segment lost 3 bases, leaving 4 bases of the junction unmatched. The length of the CDR3 is 15 residues. The sequencing input was PBMCs. This TCR came from a man aged 25 to 40 in good health and CMV-seronegative. This sequence joins TRBV2 and TRBJ2-7, with 8 bases aligning to TRBD2. CDR3 bases: TGTGCCAGCAGTGAGGGGACTAGTTACTCCTACGAGCAGTACTTC. Amino acid sequence: CASSEGTSYSYEQYF.